This TCR beta chain was documented in a study of shared clonotypes between healthy human individuals. Clones were sequenced by immunoSEQ multiplex PCR, and TCRdb holds only the in-frame ones, with some missing. The sample yields around 1.5 million clones, 95% to 99% seen once. Trimming shortened V by 3 bases and J by 1 base, and 12 bases separated the two germline ends. The length of the CDR3 is 15 residues. Germline values: CDR1 SNHLY, CDR2 FYNNEI. The sequence came from a man under 40 in good health. The chain is built from TRBV2 and TRBJ2-5, with D perhaps matching TRBD1 (7 bases). Sequenced input: naive CD4+ T cells sorted from blood. Subset indicated: CD45RA+ positively selected. The CDR3 bases are TGTGCCAGCAGTGATCGGGGGACAGCCCAAGAGACCCAGTACTTC. This sequence encodes CASSDRGTAQETQYF. The complete variable domain, with remaining parts taken from reference TRBV2 and TRBJ2-5, reads EPEVTQTPSHQVTQMGQEVILRCVPISNHLYFYWYRQILGQKVEFLVSFYNNEISEKSEIFDDQFSVERPDGSNFTLKIRSTKLEDSAMYFCASSDRGTAQETQYFGPGTRLLVL.